One and the same sample provided the 21 T cell receptor beta chains below, sequenced in a study of T-cell memory formation after mild COVID-19. TCRdb passed the 5' RACE reads through MiXCR, listing each CDR3 protein once. This sample yields tens of thousands of distinct CDR3 sequences, of which around 10% are seen a single time; roughly 22% belongs to the top ten. The sequencing sample was made of PBMCs or a T cell subset sorted from them (not recorded which). The source is a man younger than 35 who had mild COVID-19 (a few samples of this study predate the infection). Cell type and time point are not known.

This rearrangement joins TRBV28 to TRBJ1-5, with 8 bases that match TRBD1. V shed 4 bases, J shed 2 bases, and the junction held 4 bases outside the gene matches. This CDR3 region has 15 residues. Per germline, CDR1 MDHEN and CDR2 SYDVKM. The CDR3 spells CASSSQGAGNQPQHF. The CDR3 region has the DNA TGTGCCAGCAGTTCCCAGGGGGCCGGCAATCAGCCCCAGCATTTT.

The chain has TRBV20-1 and TRBJ2-2, with 8 bases aligning to TRBD1. The CDR3 consists of 14 residues. Germline lookup yields CDR1 DFQATT and CDR2 SNEGSKA (reference sequence). V shed 2 bases and J 4 bases; nucleotides not matched to a gene: 3. CDR3 DNA sequence: TGCAGTGCTAGACAGGGGGCTTCCACCGGGGAGCTGTTTTTT. Translation: CSARQGASTGELFF.

V gene TRBV5-1 combines with J gene TRBJ1-1, with D possibly TRBD1 on 5 matching bases. Germline CDR1 is SGHRS and CDR2 is YFSETQ. V lost 2 bases, J lost 4 bases, and 9 bases lay in between. The CDR3 totals 13 residues. The CDR3 coding sequence is TGCGCCAGCAGCTTCTCGCAGGGCACTGAAGCTTTCTTT. Encoded protein: CASSFSQGTEAFF.

This clonotype has only a few counts. CDR3 bases: TGTGCCAGCAGCTTAGATCTTTTTACCTACGAGCAGTACTTC. It codes for CASSLDLFTYEQYF. The rearrangement uses TRBV7-9 and TRBJ2-7; D is ambiguous. Germline CDR1 SEHNR, CDR2 FQNEAQ (reference sequence). The CDR3 is 14 amino acids. V lost 1 base, J lost 2 bases, and 9 bases lay in between.

The chain employs TRBV19 and TRBJ2-2; possible D gene TRBD1, 6 bases. The CDR3 loop spans 14 amino acids. V lost 6 bases to trimming and J lost 3 bases, with 11 bases between them. Looked up from germline, CDR1 is LNHDA and CDR2 is SQIVND (reference sequence). For the CDR3, the DNA is TGTGCCAGTAGCCAGGGACAAGACACCGGGGAGCTGTTTTTT. Translating it yields CASSQGQDTGELFF.

In this sample, this clonotype turned up many times. The DNA for the CDR3 is TGTGCCAGCAGTTTAGCCGTACGCTACGAGCAGTACTTC. As protein: CASSLAVRYEQYF. J is TRBJ2-7 and V is TRBV12-3 or TRBV12-4, with D unresolved. Trimming removed 0 bases from V and 3 bases from J, with 6 bases in between. The CDR3 loop spans 13 amino acids.

This clonotype was detected only a few times. In DNA form, the CDR3 reads TGTGCCATCAGGGGAAATCCGGGACAGGGCAGCGGGGAGCTGTTTTTT. It encodes CAIRGNPGQGSGELFF. The chain recombines TRBV10-3 with TRBJ2-2; 9 nucleotides match TRBD1. This CDR3 has 16 amino acids. Germline lookup yields CDR1 ENHRY and CDR2 SYGVKD. V lost 6 bases and J lost 7; bases outside the gene matches: 12.

The chain joins TRBV20-1 to TRBJ1-2; D perhaps matches TRBD1 (6 bases). The CDR3 runs 13 residues. V lost 8 bases and J lost 4, with 17 bases in between. CDR1 and CDR2 from the germline V gene are DFQATT and SNEGSKA (reference sequence). As DNA, the CDR3 is TGCAGTACTTTACGACAGGCGCCCTATGGCTACACCTTC. Translated, it gives CSTLRQAPYGYTF.

The J gene is TRBJ2-4, the V gene TRBV29-1; TRBD1 matches 7 bases. The CDR3 totals 13 residues. The junction had 1 base not matched to a gene; V was cut back by 1 base and J by 4 bases. Germline V gene data show CDR1 as SQVTM and CDR2 as ANQGSEA. The CDR3: CSVEGQGKNIQYF. The CDR3 DNA follows: TGCAGCGTTGAAGGACAGGGAAAAAACATTCAGTACTTC.

This clonotype was seen more than once but under ten times. This rearrangement joins TRBV6-6 to TRBJ2-1, with 11 bases lining up with TRBD2. Germline V gives CDR1 MNHNY, CDR2 SVGAGI (reference sequence). There are 15 residues in the CDR3. The J segment lost 9 bases and the V segment lost 5 bases, leaving 9 bases of the junction unmatched. CDR3: CASSRVTSGVVEQFF. The DNA for the CDR3 is TGTGCCAGCAGTCGAGTGACTAGCGGGGTAGTTGAGCAGTTCTTC.

The J gene is TRBJ2-6, the V gene TRBV6-2 or TRBV6-3; D gene ambiguous. The CDR3 covers 17 residues. The germline V gene has CDR1 MNHEY and CDR2 SVGEGT. V lost 6 bases and J 5 bases, leaving 20 bases between the germline ends. The CDR3 nucleotides are TGTGCCAGCAGATCCCGGGCCCCCCAGCGTTGGGCCAACGTCCTGACTTTC. The encoded protein is CASRSRAPQRWANVLTF.

The chain employs TRBV27 and TRBJ2-1, with TRBD2 matching 9 bases. J lost 3 bases, V lost 5 bases, and 8 bases had no gene match. Looked up from germline, CDR1 is MNHEY and CDR2 is SMNVEV (reference sequence). This CDR3 is built from 16 residues. The CDR3 region is CASSHLAGQGYNEQFF. CDR3 DNA sequence: TGTGCCAGCAGTCACCTAGCGGGGCAGGGCTACAATGAGCAGTTCTTC.

This clonotype has more than one count but fewer than ten. The chain joins TRBV20-1 to TRBJ1-1; D uncertain. The CDR3 extends over 12 amino acids. Between the trimmed V and J ends, which lost 5 bases and 4 bases, there was a span of 11 bases. CDR1 is DFQATT, CDR2 SNEGSKA, per germline (reference sequence). The CDR3 reads CSALPGRTEAFF. CDR3 bases: TGCAGTGCTCTCCCGGGTCGCACTGAAGCTTTCTTT.

The rearrangement links TRBV6-4 to TRBJ2-7; TRBD2 agrees at 10 bases. Germline V gene sequence: CDR1 MRHNA, CDR2 SNTAGT. The CDR3 length is 18 residues. V lost 0 bases to trimming and J lost 5 bases; unmatched junction nucleotides: 13. The CDR3 loop is CASSDSTASGGLKHEQYV. CDR3 sequence (DNA): TGTGCCAGCAGTGACTCGACGGCTAGCGGGGGCCTTAAGCACGAGCAGTACGTC.

The rearrangement joins TRBV7-2 to TRBJ2-3; 7 bases are a match to TRBD1. The CDR3 length is 14 residues. J was trimmed by 0 bases and V by 5 bases; bases with no gene match: 2. CDR1 and CDR2 (germline): SGHTA, FQGNSA. CDR3 loop: CASSQDRSTDTQYF. In DNA form, the CDR3 reads TGTGCCAGCAGCCAGGACAGGAGCACAGATACGCAGTATTTT.

This clonotype was seen ten or more times. J is TRBJ2-2 and V is TRBV5-1; D remains ambiguous. The CDR3 is 13 residues long. The V and J ends lost 4 bases and 7 bases respectively, with 11 bases between them. The germline CDR1 and CDR2 sequences are SGHRS and YFSETQ. CDR3 sequence reads: CASSRDANGELFF. The CDR3 bases are TGCGCCAGCAGCCGTGACGCTAACGGGGAGCTGTTTTTT.

This clonotype appeared a few times. This chain links TRBV12-3 or TRBV12-4 with TRBJ1-2; tentatively, D is TRBD1 (5 bases). V was pared by 5 bases and J by 2 bases, with 12 bases between. CDR3 size: 14 residues. The CDR3 loop reads CASSTQTANYGYTF. CDR3 bases: TGTGCCAGCAGTACTCAGACAGCGAACTATGGCTACACCTTC.

This clonotype was recorded many times. V and J are TRBV10-3 and TRBJ2-2; 12 nucleotides align to TRBD2. CDR1 and CDR2 from the germline V gene are ENHRY and SYGVKD. There are 15 residues in the CDR3. V gave up 11 bases and J gave up 6 bases; unmatched junction bases: 10. The CDR3 region has the DNA TGTGCCTCAAACCCCCTAGCGGGGGGGTCCGGGGAGCTGTTTTTT. Amino acids: CASNPLAGGSGELFF.

In its sample, this clonotype was seen a few times. The rearrangement uses TRBV12-3 or TRBV12-4 and TRBJ1-2; TRBD1 aligns across 11 bases. The CDR3 extends over 13 amino acids. V lost 5 bases and J lost 7; bases outside the gene matches: 3. CDR3 sequence (DNA): TGTGCCAGCAGTAATGGACAGGGGGCTGGCTACACCTTC. Protein product: CASSNGQGAGYTF.

This clonotype occurred many times. The J gene is TRBJ2-1, the V gene TRBV7-9; D might be TRBD1 (5 bases). The CDR3 is 15 amino acids. Deletions cut 3 bases from V and 3 bases from J, with 12 bases between. Germline lookup yields CDR1 SEHNR and CDR2 FQNEAQ (reference sequence). The CDR3, as DNA: TGTGCCAGCAGCTTCGCGTCAGGGCGCTACAATGAGCAGTTCTTC. Its translation: CASSFASGRYNEQFF.

The rearrangement links TRBV9 to TRBJ2-3; maybe TRBD2 (6 bases). The length of the CDR3 is 21 residues. CDR1 and CDR2 from the germline V gene are SGDLS and YYNGEE. Trimming removed 1 base at V and 3 bases at J, with 30 bases between. CDR3 amino acids: CASSVKGGESRTTTHTDTQYF. The CDR3 nucleotides are TGTGCCAGCAGCGTAAAAGGTGGGGAGTCCAGGACTACAACCCATACAGATACGCAGTATTTT.